This passage covers 8 T cell receptor beta chains from one sample sequenced in a study of CD8 T cell repertoires and HIV-1 epitope variants. Clones were read by immunoSEQ multiplex PCR, and TCRdb kept only the in-frame ones, dropping some. The sample consists of some 5,900 clones, more than 60% of them appearing once. Their antigens are not known. Sequencing input: cultured CD8+ T cells derived from PBMCs. These receptors all stem from a male donor with HIV.

The chain uses TRBV5-4 and TRBJ1-2; no firm D call. Trimming stripped 0 bases from V and 1 base from J, with 7 bases between. The CDR3 runs to 14 residues. The germline V gene encodes CDR1 SGHNT and CDR2 YYREEE (reference sequence). The chain's CDR3 is CASSLDGFNYGYTF. The CDR3, as DNA: TGTGCCAGCAGCTTGGACGGGTTTAACTATGGCTACACCTTC.

This clone qualifies as medium-sized. The V gene is TRBV27, the J gene TRBJ2-3, with 9 positions matching TRBD2. The junction had 10 bases not matched to a gene; V was cut back by 4 bases and J by 2 bases. The CDR3 runs 17 residues. Per germline, CDR1 MNHEY and CDR2 SMNVEV (reference sequence). CDR3 DNA sequence: TGTGCCAGCAGTTCTACATCGACTAGCGGAGACACAGATACGCAGTATTTT. It specifies CASSSTSTSGDTDTQYF.

The V gene is TRBV19, the J gene TRBJ2-2, with 9 bases aligning to TRBD2. The CDR3 loop spans 16 amino acids. Germline CDR1 reads LNHDA; CDR2 reads SQIVND (reference sequence). The ends lost 1 base at V and 4 bases at J; junction bases unmatched: 4. The CDR3 DNA follows: TGTGCCAGTAGTATAGGGGTAGCGGGAGTCACCGGGGAGCTGTTTTTT. Residues: CASSIGVAGVTGELFF. Full variable domain (missing parts from reference TRBV19 and TRBJ2-2): DGGITQSPKYLFRKEGQNVTLSCEQNLNHDAMYWYRQDPGQGLRLIYYSQIVNDFQKGDIAEGYSVSREKKESFPLTVTSAQKNPTAFYLCASSIGVAGVTGELFFGEGSRLTVL.

The chain is built from TRBV4-3 and TRBJ2-7; the D is unclear. V was trimmed by 0 bases and J by 3 bases, leaving 3 bases between them. CDR1 and CDR2 (germline): LGHNA, YSLEER. CDR3 length equals 12 residues. DNA of the CDR3: TGCGCCAGCAGCCAAGATCGCTACGAGCAGTACTTC. Its protein is CASSQDRYEQYF.

In this sample, this clone turned up a few times. The rearrangement links TRBV19 to TRBJ2-7, with D uncertain. CDR1 is LNHDA and CDR2 is SQIVND in the germline V gene (reference sequence). This CDR3 spans 13 amino acids. The V end was cut by 4 bases, the J end by 4 bases, with 11 bases between. DNA for the CDR3: TGTGCCAGTAGTACGGGTCTTAAGTACGAGCAGTACTTC. This gives the protein CASSTGLKYEQYF.

The chain combines TRBV11-2 with TRBJ2-7, with D unresolved. This CDR3 contains 14 residues. Germline V CDR1 and CDR2: SGHAT, FQNNGV. Trimming took off 3 bases at V and 0 bases at J, with 9 bases between the two ends. The CDR3: CASSLAQISYEQYF. The CDR3 DNA sequence: TGTGCCAGCAGCTTGGCTCAGATCTCCTACGAGCAGTACTTC.

CDR3 sequence reads: CASSQSTLYTGELFF. CDR3 coding DNA: TGCGCCAGCAGTCAATCGACCCTCTACACCGGGGAGCTGTTTTTT. The chain is built from TRBV23-1 and TRBJ2-2, with unresolved D. TRBV23-1 carries the ORF label, with uncertain function. V was trimmed by 0 bases and J by 3 bases, leaving 8 bases between them. The CDR3 contains 15 residues.

The chain uses TRBV27 and TRBJ2-2; D not resolved. With 4 bases removed from V and 4 bases from J, the gap between germline ends came to 4 bases. Germline-derived CDR1 and CDR2 are MNHEY and SMNVEV (reference sequence). This CDR3 spans 12 amino acids. The CDR3 bases are TGTGCCAGCAGTTCCCTCACCGGGGAGCTGTTTTTT. It specifies CASSSLTGELFF.